These T cell receptor beta chains were read from a single sample in a study of blood T cell repertoires in COVID-19. Here immunoSEQ multiplex PCR was the method, and the copy in TCRdb shows in-frame clones only, minus some. The data show tens of thousands of clones, about 86% seen once. Specimen: peripheral blood. The source of these receptors is a woman older than 75 with active or convalescent COVID-19. Each CDR3 is given with its conserved first and last residue. A D gene is named only where the DNA matches it firmly. Part of the rows lack a size; the others show once, few, many or a class for expanded clones.

j_call: TRBJ1-5
d_call: -
cdr3_length: 14
v_call: TRBV19
clone_size: -
cdr3_aa: CASSTEHPNQPQHF

j_call: TRBJ2-2
d_call: TRBD2
cdr3_length: 16
v_call: TRBV5-1
clone_size: -
cdr3_aa: CASSPLAGVRSGELFF

j_call: TRBJ1-5
d_call: -
cdr3_length: 14
v_call: TRBV6-6
clone_size: -
cdr3_aa: CASSIDSVGQPQHF

j_call: TRBJ2-7
d_call: TRBD1
cdr3_length: 15
v_call: TRBV24-1
clone_size: -
cdr3_aa: CATRPKDRVFGWQYF

j_call: TRBJ2-1
d_call: -
cdr3_length: 13
v_call: TRBV18
clone_size: once
cdr3_aa: CASSLLEGVEQFF

j_call: TRBJ1-2
d_call: TRBD1
cdr3_length: 13
v_call: TRBV5-5
clone_size: -
cdr3_aa: CASSLGQGDGYTF

j_call: TRBJ1-1
d_call: -
cdr3_length: 13
v_call: TRBV3-1/TRBV3-2
clone_size: once
cdr3_aa: CASSPQGNTEAFF

j_call: TRBJ2-7
d_call: TRBD2
cdr3_length: 15
v_call: TRBV7-3
clone_size: -
cdr3_aa: CASSLSGTSSYEQYF

j_call: TRBJ1-6
d_call: TRBD1
cdr3_length: 16
v_call: TRBV3-1/TRBV3-2
clone_size: -
cdr3_aa: CASSPLLQGYGSPLHF

j_call: TRBJ1-5
d_call: TRBD1
cdr3_length: 13
v_call: TRBV12-3/TRBV12-4
clone_size: -
cdr3_aa: CASTGQGNQPQHF

j_call: TRBJ2-1
d_call: -
cdr3_length: 16
v_call: TRBV7-9
clone_size: -
cdr3_aa: CASSLGPSRVNNEQFF

j_call: TRBJ2-1
d_call: TRBD2
cdr3_length: 16
v_call: TRBV6-5
clone_size: -
cdr3_aa: CASSYSGAGGYNEQFF

j_call: TRBJ1-6
d_call: TRBD1
cdr3_length: 16
v_call: TRBV5-4
clone_size: -
cdr3_aa: CASSPGQGARVVALHF

j_call: TRBJ1-1
d_call: -
cdr3_length: 12
v_call: TRBV11-2
clone_size: -
cdr3_aa: CASQGRGAEAFF

j_call: TRBJ1-6
d_call: -
cdr3_length: 16
v_call: TRBV4-1
clone_size: once
cdr3_aa: CASSQDDSSYNSPLHF

j_call: TRBJ1-4
d_call: -
cdr3_length: 15
v_call: TRBV4-2
clone_size: -
cdr3_aa: CASSRAEGANEKLFF

j_call: TRBJ2-1
d_call: TRBD2
cdr3_length: 15
v_call: TRBV5-1
clone_size: -
cdr3_aa: CASSPSGRPDNEQFF

j_call: TRBJ2-7
d_call: TRBD1
cdr3_length: 14
v_call: TRBV4-3
clone_size: -
cdr3_aa: CASSQDPGGDEQYF

j_call: TRBJ2-7
d_call: TRBD1
cdr3_length: 15
v_call: TRBV19
clone_size: -
cdr3_aa: CASSDPGQSSYEQYF

j_call: TRBJ2-2
d_call: TRBD1
cdr3_length: 13
v_call: TRBV7-9
clone_size: -
cdr3_aa: CASRDRDTGELFF

j_call: TRBJ1-4
d_call: TRBD1
cdr3_length: 15
v_call: TRBV28
clone_size: -
cdr3_aa: CASSLLQGAGEKLFF

j_call: TRBJ1-6
d_call: -
cdr3_length: 16
v_call: TRBV9
clone_size: -
cdr3_aa: CASSVSRSSYNSPLHF

j_call: TRBJ2-7
d_call: -
cdr3_length: 13
v_call: TRBV5-1
clone_size: -
cdr3_aa: CASSIGTFYEQYF

j_call: TRBJ2-5
d_call: -
cdr3_length: 12
v_call: TRBV14
clone_size: -
cdr3_aa: CASSDYWETQYF